The rows below give T cell receptor beta chains drawn from one sample of a study of T cells in Graves' hyperthyroidism and ophthalmopathy. Using its own MiXCR run on the multiplex PCR reads, TCRdb lists one record per CDR3 protein. The data hold 220,000 or so distinct CDR3 sequences, with approximately 16% observed a single time. Sequenced: blood. Every receptor here comes from a woman aged 18 to 35 with Graves' ophthalmopathy. CDR3s include the opening cysteine and the closing phenylalanine or tryptophan. The order of the fields is clone size, V gene, D gene, J gene, CDR3 DNA, CDR3 protein. A D gene is named only where the DNA matches it firmly. Some rows have no size entry. The others give once, few or many, or a class for an expanded clone.

abundance: many; v_gene: TRBV10-3; d_gene: TRBD1; j_gene: TRBJ2-1; CDR3nt: TGTGCCATCAGTGACTCGGACAGGGGCAATGAGCAGTTCTTC; CDR3aa: CAISDSDRGNEQFF
abundance: many; v_gene: TRBV27; d_gene: TRBD2; j_gene: TRBJ2-1; CDR3nt: TGTGCCAGCAGTTTTATAGCGGGAGGAGTCAGTGAGCAGTTCTTC; CDR3aa: CASSFIAGGVSEQFF
abundance: many; v_gene: TRBV18; d_gene: TRBD1; j_gene: TRBJ1-1; CDR3nt: TGTGCCAGCTCACCATTCAGGGACAGACAGAACACTGAAGCTTTCTTT; CDR3aa: CASSPFRDRQNTEAFF
abundance: -; v_gene: TRBV12-3/TRBV12-4; d_gene: -; j_gene: TRBJ1-1; CDR3nt: TGTGCCAGCAGTTTGGTACTGAACACTGAAGCTTTCTTT; CDR3aa: CASSLVLNTEAFF
abundance: -; v_gene: TRBV9; d_gene: -; j_gene: TRBJ2-4; CDR3nt: TGTGCCTCCAGCCCAGCCAAAAACATTCAGTACTTC; CDR3aa: CASSPAKNIQYF
abundance: few; v_gene: TRBV19; d_gene: -; j_gene: TRBJ2-5; CDR3nt: TGTGCCAGTAGCTGGGGAATTGGGGAGACCCAGTACTTC; CDR3aa: CASSWGIGETQYF
abundance: many; v_gene: TRBV5-1; d_gene: -; j_gene: TRBJ2-3; CDR3nt: TGCGCCAGCAGCTTGACGGAGGGAGATACGCAGTATTTT; CDR3aa: CASSLTEGDTQYF
abundance: many; v_gene: TRBV29-1; d_gene: -; j_gene: TRBJ1-2; CDR3nt: TGCAGCGTGGCTTTCAACTATGGCTACACCTTC; CDR3aa: CSVAFNYGYTF
abundance: many; v_gene: TRBV19; d_gene: -; j_gene: TRBJ2-1; CDR3nt: TGTGCCAGTAGTATGAAGCGCGGACACTCCTACAATGAGCAGTTCTTC; CDR3aa: CASSMKRGHSYNEQFF
abundance: many; v_gene: TRBV9; d_gene: TRBD2; j_gene: TRBJ2-1; CDR3nt: TGTGCCAGCAGCGCCCGGGACTACCCGTTGGATGAGCAGTTCTTC; CDR3aa: CASSARDYPLDEQFF
abundance: many; v_gene: TRBV18; d_gene: TRBD2; j_gene: TRBJ2-1; CDR3nt: TGTGCCAGCTCACCAAATAGCGGGAGTGTCAATGAGCAGTTCTTC; CDR3aa: CASSPNSGSVNEQFF
abundance: many; v_gene: TRBV6-5; d_gene: -; j_gene: TRBJ2-1; CDR3nt: TGTGCCAGCAGTTACCCCAGCCGGTCTGAGCAGTTCTTC; CDR3aa: CASSYPSRSEQFF
abundance: many; v_gene: TRBV11-2; d_gene: -; j_gene: TRBJ2-5; CDR3nt: TGTGCCAGCAGCTTAGGAACAGGACCCTCCCAAGAGACCCAGTACTTC; CDR3aa: CASSLGTGPSQETQYF
abundance: -; v_gene: TRBV18; d_gene: TRBD2; j_gene: TRBJ2-5; CDR3nt: TGTGCCAGCTCCCCAATAGGGACTAGCGGGACCTTCCAAGAGACCCAGTACTTC; CDR3aa: CASSPIGTSGTFQETQYF
abundance: -; v_gene: TRBV5-5; d_gene: -; j_gene: TRBJ1-5; CDR3nt: TGTGCCAGCAGCCCCGGGGGGTACAAGGGTCAGCCCCAGCATTTT; CDR3aa: CASSPGGYKGQPQHF
abundance: many; v_gene: TRBV27; d_gene: -; j_gene: TRBJ1-1; CDR3nt: TGTGCCAGCAGTCTCACAGGGTCTACTGAAGCTTTCTTT; CDR3aa: CASSLTGSTEAFF
abundance: -; v_gene: TRBV29-1; d_gene: TRBD2; j_gene: TRBJ2-3; CDR3nt: TGCAGCGTCTCCTACCCCGGGACTAGCGGGAGGGCCACAGATACGCAGTATTTT; CDR3aa: CSVSYPGTSGRATDTQYF
abundance: -; v_gene: TRBV20-1; d_gene: TRBD2; j_gene: TRBJ2-7; CDR3nt: TGCAGTGCTAGCGGGACTAGCGGGGGGGACGAGCAGTACTTC; CDR3aa: CSASGTSGGDEQYF
abundance: many; v_gene: TRBV15; d_gene: -; j_gene: TRBJ2-4; CDR3nt: TGTGCCACCAGCAGAGATACCACCAAAAACATTCAGTACTTC; CDR3aa: CATSRDTTKNIQYF
abundance: many; v_gene: TRBV5-4; d_gene: -; j_gene: TRBJ2-1; CDR3nt: TGTGCCAGCAGCTCCCGGACTGAAGGATTTGAGCAGTTCTTC; CDR3aa: CASSSRTEGFEQFF
abundance: many; v_gene: TRBV30; d_gene: -; j_gene: TRBJ1-6; CDR3nt: TGTGCCTGGAGTGTACAGTATAATTCACCCCTCCACTTT; CDR3aa: CAWSVQYNSPLHF
abundance: -; v_gene: TRBV4-2; d_gene: TRBD2; j_gene: TRBJ2-7; CDR3nt: TGTGCCAGCAGCCGGGGGGGTGGGAATACCTACGAGCAGTACTTC; CDR3aa: CASSRGGGNTYEQYF
abundance: many; v_gene: TRBV4-2; d_gene: -; j_gene: TRBJ1-4; CDR3nt: TGTGCCAGCAGCCAAGCCGAACAGGGTATTCAGGAAAAACTGTTTTTT; CDR3aa: CASSQAEQGIQEKLFF